A single T cell receptor beta chain is shown here with its context. This specimen comes from a study of blood T cell repertoires in COVID-19. Study details: Samples of COVID-19 (acute and convalescent) were obtained from the United States, Italy and Spain. The cDNA or gDNA used as material had been derived from T cells, B-cell-depleted T cells, or PBMCs.

The CDR3 contains 15 residues. Germline lookup yields CDR1 SGHRS and CDR2 YFSETQ. V dropped 0 bases and J dropped 5 bases, with 14 bases sitting between them. Original handling: Reference gene primers were amplified, and this amplification served to estimate nucleated cell counts. The protocol was immunoSEQ multiplex PCR, while the TCRdb copy is restricted to in-frame clones and leaves out a portion. The V and J calls and clone size come from that table; D and trimming were worked out from the DNA. This sample has fewer than 80,000 clones, with around 90% found just once. Material for sequencing was peripheral blood. The sequence was obtained from a man in his sixties or seventies with acute or convalescent COVID-19. The J gene is TRBJ2-5, the V gene TRBV5-1; no definite D call. CDR3 DNA sequence: TGCGCCAGCAGCTTGGGATCATCTCCCGGGGAGACCCAGTACTTC. Translated: CASSLGSSPGETQYF.